The 3 T cell receptor beta chains below all came from one sample that was sequenced in a study of T cells after yellow fever vaccination. TCRdb redid the calling of the 5' RACE reads with MiXCR, one entry per CDR3 protein. The sample contains a few hundred thousand distinct CDR3 sequences, approximately 3.9% of which appear only once. Sequencing used PBMCs, obtained 5 days after the yellow fever booster vaccination. The receptors come from a man aged 18 to 29 who received the YFV17D yellow fever vaccine.

Only a few counts were recorded for this clonotype. The chain combines TRBV20-1 with TRBJ1-1; possible D gene TRBD1, 6 bases. V was cut by 1 base and J by 6 bases, with 15 bases left in between. The CDR3 loop spans 14 amino acids. Per germline, CDR1 DFQATT and CDR2 SNEGSKA (reference sequence). DNA of the CDR3: TGCAGTGCTAGAGTATCAGCAGGGGACGCTGAAGCTTTCTTT. Translation: CSARVSAGDAEAFF.

The V and J genes are TRBV9 and TRBJ2-2, with TRBD2 identical over 9 bases. Germline V lookup: CDR1 SGDLS, CDR2 YYNGEE. CDR3 length: 17 amino acids. With V trimmed by 2 bases and J by 4 bases, 9 bases remained unmatched. The CDR3 bases are TGTGCCAGCAGCGTTCCCCTAGCGGGGCCCTCCACCGGGGAGCTGTTTTTT. It encodes CASSVPLAGPSTGELFF.

This clonotype was counted only a few times. The CDR3 here is CSAQRDYQTDTQYF. DNA of the CDR3: TGCAGTGCCCAGAGAGACTACCAGACAGATACGCAGTATTTT. The V gene is TRBV20-1, the J gene TRBJ2-3, with D tentatively TRBD2 (5 bases). CDR1 is DFQATT and CDR2 is SNEGSKA in the germline V gene (reference sequence). CDR3 size: 14 residues. The V gene lost 6 bases and the J gene lost 3 bases, with 16 bases spanning the gap.